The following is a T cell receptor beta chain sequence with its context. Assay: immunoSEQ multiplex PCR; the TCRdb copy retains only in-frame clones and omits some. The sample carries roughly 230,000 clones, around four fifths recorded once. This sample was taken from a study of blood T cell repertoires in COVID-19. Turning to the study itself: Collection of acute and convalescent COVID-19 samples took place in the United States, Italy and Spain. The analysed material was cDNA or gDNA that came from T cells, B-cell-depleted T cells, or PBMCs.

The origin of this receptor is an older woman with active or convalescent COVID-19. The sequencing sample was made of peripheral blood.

The CDR3 coding sequence is TGTGCCAGCAGCTTCCTTAGGGTGGGAGGGAACACTGAAGCTTTCTTT. It is translated as CASSFLRVGGNTEAFF. The chain carries TRBV7-9 and TRBJ1-1; no clear D. Germline lookup yields CDR1 SEHNR and CDR2 FQNEAQ (reference sequence). This CDR3 contains 16 residues. Trimming stripped 3 bases from V and 1 base from J, with 15 bases between.